Below, one TCR beta chain is given with its context. This clone was seen a single time. What this receptor recognizes is not known. No much larger clonotype is one base removed from it; base qualities were not supplied. This sample stems from a study of cytomegalovirus exposure and HLA in healthy donors (dated by TCRdb to 2015 to 2018). Context from the whole study: An earlier analysis of approximately 640 of the donors reported approximately 270 Gb of sequence data and roughly 110 million unique TCR beta sequences from roughly 180 million T cells. An early release that covered some 640 HLA-typed donors contained approximately 300 gigabases of sequencing data and approximately 85 million unique TCR sequences. Among the roughly 400 genotyped donors, about 83% belonged to the genetic ancestry cluster associated with self-reported Caucasian donors. The study aimed to test whether cataloging public T cell receptors could reveal signatures of past pathogen exposure. The T cell repertoires of 670 or so subjects were profiled by immunosequencing and related to cytomegalovirus serostatus. In addition to the first cohort of 666 subjects, a separate validation cohort of 130 or so different subjects was used. High-throughput TCR immunosequencing, statistical association of individual TCRs with disease status, and machine learning were combined to predict cytomegalovirus infection status. A later analysis re-examined previously published TCR beta repertoires from more than 550 donors and added high-resolution HLA genotyping to investigate patterns of TCR occurrence. The later analysis used no new phenotypic data to find candidate immune exposures, relying instead on TCR beta sequences and their occurrence across donors. To decide whether each TCR beta V gene segment behaved as functional or pseudogenic, an earlier analysis of approximately 590 of the donors relied on high-throughput TCR beta sequencing. Donor age, sex, ethnicity and CMV serostatus were compiled together with the repertoire data. Genome-wide SNP genotypes for about 60% of the 666 donors were used in a later genetic analysis, which treated that subset as a discovery cohort. All discovery cohort repertoires had been generated on a single sequencing platform. Class I and class II HLA loci were covered by the typing at four-digit resolution. The number of donors typed differed by locus, with about 620-630 for A, B, C, DRB1 and DQB1, 522 for DQA1, nearly 610 for DPA1, and around 430 for DPB1. Four to six DR-DQ haplotypes were handled as single units for association and clustering, since linkage in the cohort was strong. Among some 410 genotyped donors of the cohort, an average of about 240,000 unique TCR beta nucleotide sequences were sequenced per donor, roughly a sixth of them non-productive. Study-wide conclusions, independent of this receptor: According to a later analysis, parvovirus B19, influenza, CMV and Epstein-Barr virus appeared linked to several top co-occurrence clusters. Cytomegalovirus status was reported to be diagnosed by the classifier with high specificity and sensitivity in both the original and validation cohorts. Linkage disequilibrium might explain the correlated functional status among segregating V segments, but an unknown experimental factor could not be excluded. Sequencing depth was assumed to be roughly uniform across donors in the presence/absence analyses, though that assumption may not hold. The authors suggested that the approach could potentially be generalized to other disease states and immunological phenotypes. A further reported finding was that TCR beta sequences accurately predicted the HLA-A and HLA-B alleles for most subjects in the first cohort. Some IMGT-functional V segments, including TRBV6-2 and TRBV6-3, could not be told apart with the 87-base-pair reads, so those segments were excluded. Roughly 15 rarely observed V segments, including chromosome 9 orphons, were excluded from the earlier analysis of approximately 500 of the donors because counts were too low. HLA typing was unavailable for some donors at each locus, so association tests used only the typed subset. An association between a missense DCLRE1C variant and V-gene and J-gene trimming of TCR beta chains was found in a later genetic analysis and replicated in an independent cohort. In a later analysis, most CMV-associated TCR beta chains were found to appear HLA-restricted, with HLA associations seemingly driven largely by CMV exposure. A group of highly shared sequence variants was considered likely to be a technical artifact of the sequencing pipeline. According to a later analysis, TCR association rates differed among HLA loci, with DRB1 alleles showing the most associated TCRs and HLA-C alleles showing the fewest. In an earlier analysis of around 600 of the donors, most TCR beta V segments were observed in productive rearrangements about 87% or about 30% of the time, broadly matching IMGT annotations. In a later analysis, around 17,000 TCR beta sequences were associated with specific HLA alleles at a false discovery rate of 0.05. In vitro tests confirmed that a few of the cytomegalovirus-associated TCR beta chains recognize cytomegalovirus antigens. According to a later genetic analysis, donors in an Asian-associated ancestry cluster had fewer N-insertions in productive TCRs than the roughly 700-donor mean. Only TCR beta chains were sequenced in this cohort, and the absence of alpha or paired-chain data limited detectable features. Strong co-occurrence of HLA alleles, especially DR and DQ, made assigning TCR associations to individual alleles difficult. While some public TCRs were present in many individuals, most TCR sequences turned up only very rarely across donors. The study listed 164 TCR beta chains as associated with cytomegalovirus. The only immune exposure information available for the cohort was CMV serostatus. A later analysis found that HLA-associated TCR beta chains were more clonally expanded and had lower generation probabilities than equally common non-associated chains.

The cohort comprised 666 healthy bone marrow donors. At the time of sampling, every cohort member was nominally healthy, though immune exposures that went unrecorded were likely present. CMV serostatus was positive for 289 and negative for 352 of the 666 cohort members, and was not recorded for this donor. A peripheral blood sample was provided by each donor, and peripheral blood mononuclear cells were used for TCR beta sequencing. Genomic DNA was extracted from the blood cell samples with the Qiagen DNeasy Blood Extraction Kit. Library preparation employed the immunoSEQ multiplex PCR assay. The multiplex PCR relied on a mix of 60 forward primers for TCR Vbeta segments and 13 reverse primers for TCR Jbeta segments. The CDR3 region of rearranged TCR beta genes was amplified from genomic DNA with a multiplex PCR assay. The amplified TCR beta libraries were sequenced on the Illumina HiSeq System as 87-base-pair reads. Concerning the study's data processing: Across the 700 or so repertoires, a later analysis counted some 80 million unique TCR beta chains, 9.5 million to 12 million of which were shared by at least two donors. A nearest-neighbor algorithm error-corrected the raw reads and collapsed the reads into unique sequences, merging closely related sequences to remove PCR and sequencing errors. Alignment of CDR3 sequences to IMGT reference sequences was used to assign V, D and J gene segments. For a sequence to be retained, a match of at least six nucleotides was required to both a V gene segment and a J gene segment. A rearrangement counted as productive if the CDR3 had no stop codons and remained in frame with V and J, and every other rearrangement counted as non-productive. Following IMGT convention, CDR3 was defined as the stretch from the second conserved V-encoded cysteine to the conserved J-encoded phenylalanine. Sequences without an unambiguous match to a single V gene segment were excluded from the earlier analysis of several hundred of the donors. An earlier analysis of 450 to 650 of the donors called V segments functional above 56.7% productive rearrangements and segregating when the between-donor standard deviation exceeded 5%. To diagnose cytomegalovirus status from the catalog of TCR beta chain sequences, a statistical classification framework was built. A later analysis assigned V and J genes by comparing TCR nucleotide sequences with IMGT/GENE-DB human TR gene sequences. In a later analysis, CDR3 sequences and most-parsimonious VDJ recombination scenarios were assigned using the TCRdist pipeline. In a later analysis, every TCR beta chain was defined by the combination of its CDR3 amino acid sequence and its V-gene family, and reads without a unique V-gene family were dropped. As a way to deal with suspected cross-contamination and a sequencing artifact, a later analysis dropped over 550 nucleotide sequences that were highly shared and had low generation probability. In a later analysis, a clonal expansion index for each public chain was calculated from normalized within-repertoire ranks of inferred template counts. In a later analysis, generation probabilities were computed using a VDJ recombination model fitted to out-of-frame rearrangements, and the results were checked against IGoR. A later analysis scored TCR-TCR, TCR-HLA and TCR-CMV co-occurrence with hypergeometric tests, applying a repertoire-size bias correction to TCR pairs. False discovery rates were estimated in a later analysis by permuting HLA or CMV assignments 20 times. In a later analysis, co-occurring TCRs were grouped with DBSCAN, and TCRdist sequence similarity was added when clustering was performed within HLA-allele-positive subsets. Repertoires with fewer than 30,000 or more than 120,000 public chains were left out of co-occurrence clustering, as were four to six repertoires with anomalous nucleotide sharing. TCRdb retrieved this table from immuneACCESS and kept in-frame rearrangements only. Not all clones are present; in checked studies, unresolved V genes account for under half, and no reason is known for the remainder. V, J and clone size were drawn from that table, and D and trimming were deduced from the DNA. The sample records fewer than 200,000 clones, around 86% of which are singletons. The top ten constitute roughly 2% of the sample.

Relative to germline, V is 0 bases shorter and J is 10 bases shorter, with 12 bases between their ends. The CDR3 starts with the cysteine, ends with the phenylalanine, and has 13 residues. Solely the CDR3 DNA is kept, with 39 bases framed from the first base. Looking up the germline V gene yields CDR1 SGHAT and CDR2 FQNNGV. The specimen sequenced was PBMCs. The chain couples TRBV11-2 to TRBJ1-1; no D segment can be confidently identified. This clonotype was obtained from a human donor in good health. The sequenced DNA is TGTGCCAGCAGCTTAGAATCCGGAGCTACAGCTTTCTTT. This encodes CASSLESGATAFF.